The sequence of this TCR beta chain was determined in a study of naive and memory T cell subsets. Study-wide findings and caveats: A few larger clonotypes appeared in naive repertoires, especially CD8, possibly memory cells re-expressing CD45RA.

Two oligonucleotides, mixed equimolar, formed the beta constant-region primer covering TRBC1 and TRBC2. Nested alpha and beta constant-region primers with the SP2 primer drove four PCR rounds on ligated cDNA. TCRdb re-analysed the UMI-ligation and nested PCR reads in MiXCR, keeping a single row per CDR3 protein. The sample comprises some 82,000 distinct CDR3 sequences, around 10% of which are singletons, and roughly 0.13% rests with the top ten. CD4+ T cell IFNgamma after overnight CMV lysate exposure gave donor CMV status. V lost 6 bases and J lost 5, with 20 bases in between. The V gene's germline CDR1 is MNHEY and CDR2 SVGEGT. CDR3 size: 15 residues. This clonotype was seen a few times. Antigen specificity is unknown.

The clonotype was recovered from a human donor in good health. V usage is TRBV6-2 or TRBV6-3 and J usage is TRBJ2-7; perhaps D is TRBD1 or TRBD2 (6 bases each). Sequenced sample: naive CD4+ T cells from blood. CDR3 nucleotide sequence: TGTGCCAGCAGCTTGGACGGGGGCCTTGTGAACGAGCAGTACTTC. It encodes CASSLDGGLVNEQYF.